This T cell receptor (beta chain) was sequenced during a study of CD8+CD57+ T cells in acquired aplastic anemia. In its sample, this clonotype was seen many times. TCR beta VDJ combinations and CDR3 sequences were profiled from genomic DNA. TCRdb re-called the reads with MiXCR, one entry per CDR3 protein. The sample carries 120,000 or so distinct CDR3 sequences, around 50% recorded once. The sequencing sample was made of sorted CD4+, CD8+, or CD8+CD57+ T cells (not recorded which) from PBMCs. This sequence was found in a human donor in good health, serving as a control.

The CDR3 region has the DNA TGTGCCAGCATGGGCAGGATTAATCAGCCCCAGCATTTT. It encodes CASMGRINQPQHF. The V gene is TRBV6-6, the J gene TRBJ1-5; no clear D. Germline CDR1 is MNHNY and CDR2 is SVGAGI (reference sequence). V was trimmed by 7 bases and J by 4 bases, leaving 11 bases between them. CDR3 size: 13 residues.